The 22 T cell receptor beta chains reported below all come from one sample, sequenced in a study of T cell responses to AZD1222 COVID-19 vaccine. TCRdb keeps only in-frame clones here, not all; method: immunoSEQ multiplex PCR. The sample shows about 120,000 clones, around 85% of them seen only once. The sample here was peripheral blood, taken on day 0 of AZD1222 vaccination. Source of these receptors: an adult in good health.

The chain has TRBV9 and TRBJ2-1; D perhaps matches TRBD1 (5 bases). V lost 0 bases, J lost 9 bases, and 10 bases lay in between. The length of the CDR3 is 13 residues. Germline V gene data show CDR1 as SGDLS and CDR2 as YYNGEE. CDR3 sequence (DNA): TGTGCCAGCAGCGTAGAAGGGGTCGGTGAGCAGTTCTTC. Amino acid sequence: CASSVEGVGEQFF.

V gene TRBV5-1 combines with J gene TRBJ2-7; 10 nucleotides line up with TRBD2. CDR1 SGHRS and CDR2 YFSETQ come from the germline V gene. This CDR3 comprises 13 residues. V was clipped by 3 bases and J by 3 bases; unmatched bases: 0. This chain's CDR3 is CASSWTSGYEQYF. CDR3 bases: TGCGCCAGCAGCTGGACTAGCGGCTACGAGCAGTACTTC.

J is TRBJ1-3 and V is TRBV7-6, with TRBD1 identical over 7 bases. The CDR3 loop spans 17 amino acids. The trim removed 3 bases at V and 0 bases at J, leaving 8 bases unmatched. Germline CDR1 SGHVS, CDR2 FNYEAQ. The CDR3 here is CASSFRTGVSSGNTIYF. The CDR3 nucleotides read TGTGCCAGCAGCTTTCGGACAGGAGTGAGCTCTGGAAACACCATATATTTT.

The chain combines TRBV9 with TRBJ1-3, with D uncertain. V was shortened by 0 bases and J by 3 bases, with 13 bases between the two germline ends. CDR3 length: 16 residues. The germline V gene encodes CDR1 SGDLS and CDR2 YYNGEE. The CDR3 sequence: CASSVAPGLGGNTIYF. DNA for the CDR3: TGTGCCAGCAGCGTAGCACCCGGGCTCGGTGGAAACACCATATATTTT.

This clone has just a few counts. This rearrangement joins TRBV28 to TRBJ1-1, with D perhaps TRBD1 (5 bases). CDR1 is MDHEN and CDR2 is SYDVKM in the germline V gene. CDR3 length: 14 amino acids. V was shortened by 3 bases and J by 5 bases, with 13 bases between the two germline ends. CDR3 nucleotides: TGTGCCAGCAGTTTGCCGGCAGGGAGAACTGAAGCTTTCTTT. It is translated as CASSLPAGRTEAFF.

V usage is TRBV19 and J usage is TRBJ2-2; 8 bases match TRBD2. The germline gives CDR1 LNHDA, CDR2 SQIVND (reference sequence). CDR3 length: 17 amino acids. The ends lost 3 bases at V and 4 bases at J; junction bases unmatched: 10. The CDR3 region has the DNA TGTGCCAGTAGTATTCCCGGGACTAGAATAGGCACCGGGGAGCTGTTTTTT. This translates into CASSIPGTRIGTGELFF.

This clone was recorded once. The J gene is TRBJ1-1, the V gene TRBV6-5, with TRBD1 as a possible D gene (6 bases). V lost 2 bases to trimming and J lost 3 bases, with 13 bases between them. Germline V gene data show CDR1 as MNHEY and CDR2 as SVGAGI. The length of the CDR3 is 15 residues. CDR3 in amino acids: CASSYQQGTHTEAFF. The CDR3 DNA is TGTGCCAGCAGTTACCAACAGGGCACGCACACTGAAGCTTTCTTT.

The chain links TRBV5-1 to TRBJ1-4; no firm D call. V was clipped by 5 bases and J by 5 bases, with 13 bases between them. The CDR3 has 14 amino acids. In germline, CDR1 is SGHRS, CDR2 YFSETQ. CDR3 bases: TGCGCCAGCAGGCCTGCCCAGCTGAATGAAAAACTGTTTTTT. Encoded protein: CASRPAQLNEKLFF.

V is TRBV24-1 and J is TRBJ2-2; tentatively, D is TRBD2 (7 bases). V lost 6 bases and J 7 bases, leaving 26 bases between the germline ends. The CDR3 consists of 18 residues. Germline assignment: CDR1 KGHDR and CDR2 SFDVKD. In nucleotides, the CDR3 is TGTGCCACCAGTTCTCTGGCGGGGGCTCCCCTCATGGACGGGGAGCTGTTTTTT. Translating it yields CATSSLAGAPLMDGELFF.

The V gene is TRBV5-1, the J gene TRBJ1-5, with 9 nucleotides matching TRBD1. The V gene end was trimmed by 4 bases and the J gene end by 8 bases; junction bases not matched to a gene: 10. Germline-derived CDR1 and CDR2 are SGHRS and YFSETQ. The CDR3 contains 15 residues. CDR3 amino acids: CASSDPTGGMEPQHF. The CDR3 DNA reads TGCGCCAGCAGCGATCCAACAGGGGGCATGGAGCCCCAGCATTTT. The variable domain in full, with the rest retrieved from reference TRBV5-1 and TRBJ1-5, is KAGVTQTPRYLIKTRGQQVTLSCSPISGHRSVSWYQQTPGQGLQFLFEYFSETQRNKGNFPGRFSGRQFSNSRSEMNVSTLELGDSALYLCASSDPTGGMEPQHFGDGTRLSIL.

This chain uses TRBV28 with TRBJ2-7, with D perhaps TRBD2 (7 bases). Trimming shortened V by 3 bases and J by 4 bases, and 19 bases separated the two germline ends. Germline V gene sequence: CDR1 MDHEN, CDR2 SYDVKM. CDR3 length: 16 amino acids. The CDR3 coding sequence is TGTGCCAGCAGTTTGGTAGATGGGGGGGCGCGGTACGAGCAGTACTTC. Residues: CASSLVDGGARYEQYF.

V usage is TRBV5-6 and J usage is TRBJ1-5; D call uncertain. This CDR3 is 15 amino acids long. Germline CDR1 reads SGHDT; CDR2 reads YYEEEE. The V gene lost 1 base and the J gene lost 4 bases, with 12 bases spanning the gap. This CDR3 is CASSLYRVKNQPQHF. CDR3 in DNA: TGTGCCAGCAGCTTGTACCGGGTAAAAAATCAGCCCCAGCATTTT.

This clone was observed once. This chain connects TRBV27 to TRBJ2-7, with D tentatively TRBD1 (6 bases). From germline, CDR1 is MNHEY and CDR2 SMNVEV (reference sequence). The CDR3 consists of 13 residues. The V gene lost 6 bases and the J gene lost 4 bases, with 13 bases spanning the gap. CDR3 protein: CASRRQVVYEQYF. CDR3 sequence (DNA): TGTGCCAGCAGGAGACAGGTTGTTTACGAGCAGTACTTC.

This chain connects TRBV9 to TRBJ2-2; D not resolved. CDR1 SGDLS and CDR2 YYNGEE come from the germline V gene. This CDR3 is built from 16 residues. V lost 3 bases and J lost 5, with 17 bases in between. The DNA for the CDR3 is TGTGCCAGCAGCGATGACCTCGGGCGTGGTACCGGGGAGCTGTTTTTT. It is translated as CASSDDLGRGTGELFF.

The genes are TRBV5-1 and TRBJ2-5, with D possibly TRBD2 on 6 matching bases. Trimming took off 0 bases at V and 0 bases at J, with 15 bases between the two ends. The CDR3 runs 17 residues. Germline loops: CDR1 SGHRS, CDR2 YFSETQ. CDR3 sequence (DNA): TGCGCCAGCAGCTTGGGGGACTCCTATCTGTACCAAGAGACCCAGTACTTC. The encoded protein is CASSLGDSYLYQETQYF.

This clone was observed a handful of times. V gene TRBV19 combines with J gene TRBJ1-5; D gene unclear. In germline, CDR1 is LNHDA, CDR2 SQIVND (reference sequence). The CDR3 totals 14 residues. V was pared by 5 bases and J by 1 base, with 9 bases between. The CDR3 here is CASSPLGSNQPQHF. The CDR3 coding sequence is TGTGCCAGTAGTCCCTTAGGGAGCAATCAGCCCCAGCATTTT.

This clone was recorded a few times. The chain couples TRBV4-1 to TRBJ1-2, with 9 bases lining up with TRBD1. With 2 bases clipped from V and 6 bases from J, the junction kept 13 bases outside the gene matches. Germline V CDR1 and CDR2: MGHRA, YSYEKL. The CDR3 is 17 residues long. This CDR3 reads CASSQITGTGFKHGYTF. The CDR3 DNA sequence: TGCGCCAGCAGCCAAATTACCGGGACAGGGTTTAAGCATGGCTACACCTTC.

CDR3 in amino acids: CASSQLDRGSTEAFF. CDR3 nucleotides: TGCGCCAGCAGCCAATTGGACAGGGGGAGCACTGAAGCTTTCTTT. This chain joins TRBV5-1 and TRBJ1-1; the match to TRBD1 covers 10 bases. From germline, CDR1 is SGHRS and CDR2 YFSETQ. CDR3 length: 15 residues. V lost 4 bases and J lost 4; bases outside the gene matches: 7.

The V gene is TRBV7-6, the J gene TRBJ1-4, with 10 positions matching TRBD1. The CDR3 runs 16 residues. Looked up from germline, CDR1 is SGHVS and CDR2 is FNYEAQ. V trimming: 1 base; J trimming: 5 bases; junction bases outside the gene matches: 4. CDR3 region: CASSLGTGGGNEKLFF. For the CDR3, the DNA is TGTGCCAGCAGCTTAGGGACAGGGGGGGGGAATGAAAAACTGTTTTTT.

This clone appeared a few times. The CDR3 sequence: CASSGTTGRAEKLFF. As DNA, the CDR3 is TGTGCCAGTAGTGGTACCACAGGGAGAGCTGAAAAACTGTTTTTT. The chain uses TRBV19 and TRBJ1-4; possible D gene TRBD1, 6 bases. The germline CDR1 and CDR2 sequences are LNHDA and SQIVND (reference sequence). The CDR3 loop spans 15 amino acids. V was pared by 5 bases and J by 7 bases, with 17 bases between.

DNA of the CDR3: TGTGCCAGCAGTAAAACAGGGACCCTACTGAACACTGAAGCTTTCTTT. This gives the protein CASSKTGTLLNTEAFF. J is TRBJ1-1 and V is TRBV7-9, with D perhaps TRBD1 (6 bases). V shed 6 bases and J shed 0 bases, with 17 bases lying between them. The length of the CDR3 is 16 residues. CDR1 is SEHNR, CDR2 FQNEAQ, per germline (reference sequence). Together with reference TRBV7-9 and TRBJ1-1, the CDR3 gives the full variable domain: DTGVSQNPRHKITKRGQNVTFRCDPISEHNRLYWYRQTLGQGPEFLTYFQNEAQLEKSRLLSDRFSAERPKGSFSTLEIQRTEQGDSAMYLCASSKTGTLLNTEAFFGQGTRLTVV.

The chain combines TRBV3-1 (or the pseudogene TRBV3-2) with TRBJ1-5, with D unresolved. CDR3 size: 15 residues. Germline CDR1 and CDR2: LGHDT and YNNKEL (reference sequence). The ends were cut back, 6 bases at V and 7 bases at J, with 19 bases in the middle. This CDR3 reads CASRTRAVFDQPQHF. CDR3 coding DNA: TGTGCCAGCAGGACTAGGGCGGTGTTCGACCAGCCCCAGCATTTT.